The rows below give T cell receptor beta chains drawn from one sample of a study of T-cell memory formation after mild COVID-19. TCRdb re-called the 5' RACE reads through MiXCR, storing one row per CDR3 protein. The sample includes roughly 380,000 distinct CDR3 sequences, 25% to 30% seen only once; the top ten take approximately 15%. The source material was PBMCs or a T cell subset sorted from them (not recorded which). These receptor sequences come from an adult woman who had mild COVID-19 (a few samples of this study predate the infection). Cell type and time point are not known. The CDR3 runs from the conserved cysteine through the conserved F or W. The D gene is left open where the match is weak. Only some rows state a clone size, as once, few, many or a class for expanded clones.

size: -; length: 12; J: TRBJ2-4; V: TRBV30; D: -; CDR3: CAWSGTGNIQYF; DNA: TGTGCCTGGAGTGGTACGGGAAACATTCAGTACTTC
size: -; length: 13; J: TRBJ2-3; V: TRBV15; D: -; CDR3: CATSRDARDTQYF; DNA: TGTGCCACCAGCAGAGATGCGAGGGATACGCAGTATTTT
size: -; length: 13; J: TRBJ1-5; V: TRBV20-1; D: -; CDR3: CSARPGAGQPQHF; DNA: TGCAGTGCTAGACCAGGGGCCGGCCAGCCCCAGCATTTT
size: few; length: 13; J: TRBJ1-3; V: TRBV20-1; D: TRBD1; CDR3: CSASRQGGSTIYF; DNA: TGCAGTGCTAGTCGGCAGGGGGGTTCCACCATATATTTT
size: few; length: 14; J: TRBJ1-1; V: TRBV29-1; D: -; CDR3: CSVVRQTMNTEAFF; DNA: TGCAGCGTTGTGAGGCAGACAATGAACACTGAAGCTTTCTTT
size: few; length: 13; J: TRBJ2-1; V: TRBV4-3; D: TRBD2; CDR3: CATGGSSYNEQFF; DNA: TGCGCCACCGGCGGGAGCTCCTACAATGAGCAGTTCTTC
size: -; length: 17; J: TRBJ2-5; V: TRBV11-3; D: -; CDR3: CASSSYSGDRNQETQYF; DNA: TGTGCCAGCAGCTCTTATTCCGGGGACCGCAACCAAGAGACCCAGTACTTC
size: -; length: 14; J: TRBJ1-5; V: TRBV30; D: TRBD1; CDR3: CAWSGNRGAQPQHF; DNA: TGTGCCTGGAGTGGTAACAGGGGGGCTCAGCCCCAGCATTTT
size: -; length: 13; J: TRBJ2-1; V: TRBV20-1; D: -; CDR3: CSAASRVHNEQFF; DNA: TGCAGTGCTGCTTCTAGGGTCCACAATGAGCAGTTCTTC
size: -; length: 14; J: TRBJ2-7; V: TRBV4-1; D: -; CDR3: CASSQSAGTYEQYF; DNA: TGCGCCAGCAGCCAATCGGCAGGAACCTACGAGCAGTACTTC
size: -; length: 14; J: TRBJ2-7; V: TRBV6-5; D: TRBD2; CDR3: CASSSQREGNEQYF; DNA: TGTGCCAGCAGTTCCCAGCGGGAGGGGAACGAGCAGTACTTC
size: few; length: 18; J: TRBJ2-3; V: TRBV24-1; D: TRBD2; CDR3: CATSSARISGSMIDTQYF; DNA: TGTGCCACCAGCTCCGCCCGGATTAGCGGGAGCATGATCGATACGCAGTATTTT
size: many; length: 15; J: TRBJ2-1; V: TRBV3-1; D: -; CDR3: CASSQGQPGVNEQFF; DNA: TGTGCCAGCAGCCAGGGACAGCCGGGGGTAAATGAGCAGTTCTTC
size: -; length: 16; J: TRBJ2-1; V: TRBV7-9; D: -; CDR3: CASSLETDYTYNEQFF; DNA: TGTGCCAGCAGCTTAGAAACGGACTACACATACAATGAGCAGTTCTTC
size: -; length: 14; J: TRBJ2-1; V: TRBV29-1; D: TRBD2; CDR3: CSVGLAGARSEQFF; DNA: TGCAGCGTTGGACTAGCGGGGGCTAGGAGTGAGCAGTTCTTC
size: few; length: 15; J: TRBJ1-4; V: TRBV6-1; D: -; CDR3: CASSGQIATNEKLFF; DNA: TGTGCCAGCAGCGGACAGATTGCAACTAATGAAAAACTGTTTTTT
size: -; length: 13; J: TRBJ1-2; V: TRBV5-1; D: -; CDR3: CASSFSTGSGYTF; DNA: TGCGCCAGCAGCTTTTCGACGGGAAGTGGCTACACCTTC
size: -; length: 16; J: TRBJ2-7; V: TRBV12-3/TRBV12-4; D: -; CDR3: CASSPTPGLATYEQYF; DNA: TGTGCCAGCAGTCCTACCCCGGGACTGGCAACCTACGAGCAGTACTTC